Reported below is one TCR beta chain. Its specificity is not known. Germline V gene sequence: CDR1 ENHRY, CDR2 SYGVKD. Trimming left V 4 bases short and J 0 bases short, with 17 bases between. This CDR3 comprises 17 residues. The sample comes from a study of T cell responses to AZD1222 COVID-19 vaccine. Study conclusions and caveats: Compared with day 0, the breadth and depth of the Spike-specific TCR repertoire rose significantly after two doses of AZD1222. At 160-218 and 743-854, vaccine-associated CD4 TCRs were dominant, and they spanned spike. Only five to seven individuals given AZD1222 were seropositive at baseline.

The table came from immunoSEQ multiplex PCR; TCRdb's copy has only in-frame clones and leaves some out. The sample includes some 200,000 clones, more than 85% of them seen just once. This sequence originates from an adult in good health. The specimen comprised peripheral blood, sampled on day 0 of MenACWY control vaccination. The genes are TRBV10-3 and TRBJ2-3, with TRBD2 as a possible D gene (7 bases). The chain's CDR3 is CAISGPEGGGSTDTQYF. CDR3 DNA: TGTGCCATCAGTGGGCCCGAGGGAGGGGGTAGCACAGATACGCAGTATTTT.